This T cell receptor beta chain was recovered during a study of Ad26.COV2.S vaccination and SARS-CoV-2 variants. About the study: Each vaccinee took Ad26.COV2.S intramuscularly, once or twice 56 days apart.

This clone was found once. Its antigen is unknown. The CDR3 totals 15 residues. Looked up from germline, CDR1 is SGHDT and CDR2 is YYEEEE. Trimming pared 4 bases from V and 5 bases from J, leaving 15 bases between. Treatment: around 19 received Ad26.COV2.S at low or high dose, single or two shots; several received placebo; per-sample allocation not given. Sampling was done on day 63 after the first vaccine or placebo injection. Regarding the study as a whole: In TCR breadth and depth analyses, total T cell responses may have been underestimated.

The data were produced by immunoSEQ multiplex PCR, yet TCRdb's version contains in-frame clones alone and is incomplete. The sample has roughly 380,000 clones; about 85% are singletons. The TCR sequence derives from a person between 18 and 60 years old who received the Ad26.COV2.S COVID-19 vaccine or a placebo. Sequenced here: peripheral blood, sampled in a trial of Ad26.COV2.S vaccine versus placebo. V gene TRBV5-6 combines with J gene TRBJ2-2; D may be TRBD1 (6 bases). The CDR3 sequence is CASSPGHGFTGELFF. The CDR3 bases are TGTGCCAGCAGCCCGGGACACGGGTTTACCGGGGAGCTGTTTTTT.